Listed below are T cell receptor beta chains from one sample, sequenced in a study of blood T cell repertoires in COVID-19. Generated by immunoSEQ multiplex PCR, the TCRdb table keeps only in-frame clones and is missing some. The table records some 180,000 clones, roughly 85% of them present only once. Sample: PBMCs or T cells enriched from blood (not recorded which). The source of these receptors is a man aged 40-55 years who had recovered from COVID-19. Both conserved end residues are part of each CDR3. D genes are given only for firm matches. A clone size is listed for some rows: how often the clone was seen (once, few, many), or a class if it is expanded.

CASSLFGFRGQETQYF | TGTGCCAGCAGCTTATTTGGATTCAGGGGACAAGAGACCCAGTACTTC | - | - | TRBJ2-5 | TRBV11-2
CASSFRTGELFF | TGTGCCAGCAGTTTCAGAACCGGGGAGCTGTTTTTT | - | - | TRBJ2-2 | TRBV6-5
CASSPPVTTEAFF | TGTGCCAGTAGTCCCCCAGTGACTACTGAAGCTTTCTTT | - | - | TRBJ1-1 | TRBV19
CASSAVSGGPYEQYF | TGTGCCAGCAGTGCAGTGTCGGGGGGACCTTACGAGCAGTACTTC | TRBD2 | - | TRBJ2-7 | TRBV2
CASSLGGQGSAFF | TGTGCCAGCAGTTTAGGAGGACAGGGATCAGCTTTCTTT | TRBD1 | - | TRBJ1-1 | TRBV12-3/TRBV12-4
CSVAGLAGGPQETQYF | TGCAGCGTCGCAGGACTAGCGGGAGGGCCCCAAGAGACCCAGTACTTC | TRBD2 | - | TRBJ2-5 | TRBV29-1
CASSPGQYVDGYTF | TGTGCCAGCAGCCCCGGACAGTACGTCGATGGCTACACCTTC | - | - | TRBJ1-2 | TRBV7-9
CASSQGPLTGGREQYF | TGTGCCAGCAGTCAAGGGCCCCTGACGGGAGGGCGTGAGCAGTACTTC | TRBD2 | - | TRBJ2-7 | TRBV2
CASSSRQGNRHTGELFF | TGTGCCAGCAGTTCCCGACAGGGGAATAGACACACCGGGGAGCTGTTTTTT | TRBD1 | - | TRBJ2-2 | TRBV6-9
CASQPQGARGGYTF | TGTGCCAGTCAGCCGCAGGGGGCGAGAGGTGGCTACACCTTC | TRBD1 | - | TRBJ1-2 | TRBV19
CASSPVLWNTGELFF | TGTGCCAGCAGCCCCGTTTTGTGGAACACCGGGGAGCTGTTTTTT | - | once | TRBJ2-2 | TRBV5-4
CASSTGQGQYNSPLHF | TGTGCCAGCAGCACCGGGCAGGGACAGTATAATTCACCCCTCCACTTT | TRBD1 | - | TRBJ1-6 | TRBV5-4
CASSLGIGGVYGYTF | TGTGCCAGCAGCTTAGGGATTGGCGGGGTCTACGGCTACACCTTC | - | - | TRBJ1-2 | TRBV7-3
CASSMTTSLSTDTQYF | TGTGCCAGCAGTATGACAACTTCCCTTAGCACAGATACGCAGTATTTT | - | - | TRBJ2-3 | TRBV2
CASSQRTEEPLHF | TGTGCCAGCAGCCAGAGGACAGAGGAACCCCTCCACTTT | - | - | TRBJ1-6 | TRBV3-1/TRBV3-2
CASSSWTGAYLYEQYF | TGTGCCAGCAGCTCCTGGACAGGGGCCTACCTTTACGAGCAGTACTTC | TRBD1 | few | TRBJ2-7 | TRBV6-2/TRBV6-3
CASSISTSGVPDTQYF | TGTGCCAGTAGTATCTCTACTAGCGGGGTCCCAGATACGCAGTATTTT | TRBD2 | - | TRBJ2-3 | TRBV19
CASSQDMSYEQYF | TGCGCCAGCAGCCAAGATATGTCCTACGAGCAGTACTTC | - | - | TRBJ2-7 | TRBV4-1
CASSSDRFTEAFF | TGTGCCAGCAGCTCGGACAGGTTCACTGAAGCTTTCTTT | TRBD1 | once | TRBJ1-1 | TRBV7-6
CASSLAGTNSGNTIYF | TGCGCCAGCAGCTTGGCGGGGACAAACTCTGGAAACACCATATATTTT | - | - | TRBJ1-3 | TRBV5-1
CAWSPGSYEQYF | TGTGCCTGGAGTCCGGGATCCTACGAGCAGTACTTC | - | - | TRBJ2-7 | TRBV30
CASSRTQQGWVNQPQHF | TGTGCCAGCAGCCGCACACAACAGGGGTGGGTCAATCAGCCCCAGCATTTT | TRBD1 | - | TRBJ1-5 | TRBV28
CASSIHTGGNEQFF | TGTGCCAGTAGTATTCATACAGGGGGCAATGAGCAGTTCTTC | TRBD1 | - | TRBJ2-1 | TRBV19
CASSAKDRGYGYTF | TGTGCCAGCAGTGCCAAGGACAGGGGCTATGGCTACACCTTC | TRBD1 | - | TRBJ1-2 | TRBV2